The clone carrying this T cell receptor (beta chain) was counted a few times. Its antigen is unidentified. This sample was included in a study of response to subunit inactivated influenza vaccine. Overall study results and limits: With each seasonal influenza vaccination, the authors suggested, few new T cells are recruited.

One entry per CDR3 protein, called by TCRdb with MiXCR from the RT-PCR reads. The sample consists of just over 300,000 distinct CDR3 sequences, around a fifth of them appearing once. Germline CDR1 and CDR2: MNHEY and SVGAGI. The CDR3 spans 14 residues. V lost 3 bases and J lost 3; bases outside the gene matches: 2. The sequence was obtained from a man aged 50 to 75 who received an inactivated influenza vaccine. The V call is TRBV6-5, the J call TRBJ2-7; TRBD1 matches at 10 bases. Sequenced here: PBMCs from blood, sampled approximately 22 months after vaccination. As DNA, the CDR3 is TGTGCCAGCAGTTATGGACAGGGGGTCTACGAGCAGTACTTC. Its translation: CASSYGQGVYEQYF.